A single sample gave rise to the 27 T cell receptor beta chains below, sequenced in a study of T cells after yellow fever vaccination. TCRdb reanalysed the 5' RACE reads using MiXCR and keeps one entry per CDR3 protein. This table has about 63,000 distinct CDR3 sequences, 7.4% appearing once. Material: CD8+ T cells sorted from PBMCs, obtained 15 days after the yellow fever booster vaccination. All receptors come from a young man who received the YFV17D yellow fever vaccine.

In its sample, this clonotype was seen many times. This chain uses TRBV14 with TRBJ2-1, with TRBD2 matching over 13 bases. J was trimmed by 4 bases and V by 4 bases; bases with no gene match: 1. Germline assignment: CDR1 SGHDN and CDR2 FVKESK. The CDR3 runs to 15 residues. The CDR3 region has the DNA TGTGCCAGCAGCCGGGGACTAGCGGGATACAATGAGCAGTTCTTC. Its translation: CASSRGLAGYNEQFF.

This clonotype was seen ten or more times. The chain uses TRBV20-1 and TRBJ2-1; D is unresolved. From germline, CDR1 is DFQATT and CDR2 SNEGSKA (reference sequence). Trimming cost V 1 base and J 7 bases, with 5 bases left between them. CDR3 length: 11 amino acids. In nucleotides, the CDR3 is TGCAGTGCTAGAGTAGTGAATGAGCAGTTCTTC. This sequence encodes CSARVVNEQFF.

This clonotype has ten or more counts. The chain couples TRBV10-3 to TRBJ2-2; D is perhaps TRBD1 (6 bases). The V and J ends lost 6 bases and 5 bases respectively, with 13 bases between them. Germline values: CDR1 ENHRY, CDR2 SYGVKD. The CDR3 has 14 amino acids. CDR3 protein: CAISLGAWTGELFF. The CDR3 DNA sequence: TGTGCCATCAGCCTGGGGGCTTGGACCGGGGAGCTGTTTTTT.

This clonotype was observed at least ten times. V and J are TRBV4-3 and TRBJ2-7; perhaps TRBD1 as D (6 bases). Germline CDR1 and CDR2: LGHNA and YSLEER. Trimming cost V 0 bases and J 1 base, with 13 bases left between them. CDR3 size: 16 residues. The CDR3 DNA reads TGCGCCAGCAGCCAAGATATGGACAGCCCGTCCTACGAGCAGTACTTC. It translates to CASSQDMDSPSYEQYF.

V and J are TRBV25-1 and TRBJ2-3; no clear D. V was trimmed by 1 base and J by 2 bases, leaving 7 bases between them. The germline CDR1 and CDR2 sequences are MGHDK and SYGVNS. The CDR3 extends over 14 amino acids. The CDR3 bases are TGTGCCAGCAGTGAATCCGCACTCACAGATACGCAGTATTTT. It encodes CASSESALTDTQYF.

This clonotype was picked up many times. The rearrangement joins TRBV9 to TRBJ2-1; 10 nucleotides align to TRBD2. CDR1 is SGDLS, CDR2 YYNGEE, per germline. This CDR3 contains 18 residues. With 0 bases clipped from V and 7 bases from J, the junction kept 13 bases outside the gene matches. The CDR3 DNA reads TGTGCCAGCAGCGTAGGAGGAGGAACGGGACTAGCGTTTAATGAGCAGTTCTTC. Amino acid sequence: CASSVGGGTGLAFNEQFF.

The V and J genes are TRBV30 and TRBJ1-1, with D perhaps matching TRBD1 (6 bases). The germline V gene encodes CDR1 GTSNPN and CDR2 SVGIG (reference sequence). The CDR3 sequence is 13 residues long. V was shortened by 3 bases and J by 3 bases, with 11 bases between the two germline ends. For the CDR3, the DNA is TGTGCCTGGAGCGAAGGGGGGGACACTGAAGCTTTCTTT. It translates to CAWSEGGDTEAFF.

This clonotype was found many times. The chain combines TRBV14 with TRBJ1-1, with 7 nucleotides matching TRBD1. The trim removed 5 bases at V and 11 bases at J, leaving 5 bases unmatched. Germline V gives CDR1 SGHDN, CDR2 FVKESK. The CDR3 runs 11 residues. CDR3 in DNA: TGTGCCAGCAGCGGGACAGATATTGCTTTCTTT. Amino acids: CASSGTDIAFF.

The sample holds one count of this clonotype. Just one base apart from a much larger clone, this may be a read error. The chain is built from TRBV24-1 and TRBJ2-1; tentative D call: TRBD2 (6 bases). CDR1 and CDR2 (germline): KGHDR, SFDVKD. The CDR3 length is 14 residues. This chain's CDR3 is CATSGRGSYNVQFF. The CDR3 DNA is TGTGCCACCAGCGGGAGAGGGTCATACAATGTGCAGTTCTTC.

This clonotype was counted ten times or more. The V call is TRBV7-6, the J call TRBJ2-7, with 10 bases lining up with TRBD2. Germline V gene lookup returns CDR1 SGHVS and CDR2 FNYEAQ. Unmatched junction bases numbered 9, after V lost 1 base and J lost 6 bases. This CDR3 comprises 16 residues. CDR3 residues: CASSLGSLAGEREQYF. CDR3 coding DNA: TGTGCCAGCAGCTTAGGCTCTCTAGCGGGAGAGCGCGAGCAGTACTTC.

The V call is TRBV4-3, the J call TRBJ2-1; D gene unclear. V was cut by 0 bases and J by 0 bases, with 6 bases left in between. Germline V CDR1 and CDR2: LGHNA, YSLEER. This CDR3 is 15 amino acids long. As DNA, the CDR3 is TGCGCCAGCAGCCAAGATTGGAGCTCCTACAATGAGCAGTTCTTC. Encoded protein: CASSQDWSSYNEQFF.

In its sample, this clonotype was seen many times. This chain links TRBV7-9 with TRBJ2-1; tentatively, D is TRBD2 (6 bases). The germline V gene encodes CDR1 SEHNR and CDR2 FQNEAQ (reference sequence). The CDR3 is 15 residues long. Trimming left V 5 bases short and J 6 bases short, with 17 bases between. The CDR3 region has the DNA TGTGCCAGCAGCCCTGGGACTCCACGGGGCAATGAGCAGTTCTTC. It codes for CASSPGTPRGNEQFF. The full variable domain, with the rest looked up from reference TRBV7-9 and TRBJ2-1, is DTGVSQNPRHKITKRGQNVTFRCDPISEHNRLYWYRQTLGQGPEFLTYFQNEAQLEKSRLLSDRFSAERPKGSFSTLEIQRTEQGDSAMYLCASSPGTPRGNEQFFGPGTRLTVL.

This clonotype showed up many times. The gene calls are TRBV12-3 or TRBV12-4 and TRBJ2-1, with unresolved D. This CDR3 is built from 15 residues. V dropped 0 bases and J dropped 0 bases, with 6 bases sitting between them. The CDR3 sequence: CASSLAGSSYNEQFF. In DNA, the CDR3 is TGTGCCAGCAGTTTAGCGGGCAGCTCCTACAATGAGCAGTTCTTC.

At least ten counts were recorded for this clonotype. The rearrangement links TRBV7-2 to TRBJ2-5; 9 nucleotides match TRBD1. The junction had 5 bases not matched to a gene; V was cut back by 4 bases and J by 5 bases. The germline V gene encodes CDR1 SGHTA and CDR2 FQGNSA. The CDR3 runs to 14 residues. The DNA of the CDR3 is TGTGCCAGCAGCTCGACAGGGGGAGGGGAGACCCAGTACTTC. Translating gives CASSSTGGGETQYF. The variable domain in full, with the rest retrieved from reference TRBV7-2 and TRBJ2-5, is GAGVSQSPSNKVTEKGKDVELRCDPISGHTALYWYRQSLGQGLEFLIYFQGNSAPDKSGLPSDRFSAERTGGSVSTLTIQRTQQEDSAVYLCASSSTGGGETQYFGPGTRLLVL.

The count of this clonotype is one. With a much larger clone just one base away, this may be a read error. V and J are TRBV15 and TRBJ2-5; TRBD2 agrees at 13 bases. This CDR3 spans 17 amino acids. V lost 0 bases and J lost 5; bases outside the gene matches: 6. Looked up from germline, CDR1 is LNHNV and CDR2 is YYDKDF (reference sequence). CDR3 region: CATSRERGLAGCETQYF. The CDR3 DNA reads TGTGCCACCAGCAGAGAACGGGGACTAGCGGGATGTGAGACCCAGTACTTC.

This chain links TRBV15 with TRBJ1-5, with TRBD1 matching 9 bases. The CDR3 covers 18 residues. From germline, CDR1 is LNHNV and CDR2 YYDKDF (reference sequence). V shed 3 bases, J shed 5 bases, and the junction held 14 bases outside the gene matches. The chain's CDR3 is CATSSLPTGTGLDQPQHF. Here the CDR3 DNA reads TGTGCCACCAGCAGCCTACCGACAGGGACAGGGCTGGATCAGCCCCAGCATTTT.

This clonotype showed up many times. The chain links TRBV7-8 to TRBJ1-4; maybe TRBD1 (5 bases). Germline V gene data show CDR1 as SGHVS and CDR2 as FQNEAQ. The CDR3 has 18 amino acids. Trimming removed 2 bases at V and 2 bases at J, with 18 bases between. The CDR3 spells CASSLFDSGVRTNEKLFF. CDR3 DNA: TGTGCCAGCAGCTTATTCGACAGTGGGGTTCGGACTAATGAAAAACTGTTTTTT.

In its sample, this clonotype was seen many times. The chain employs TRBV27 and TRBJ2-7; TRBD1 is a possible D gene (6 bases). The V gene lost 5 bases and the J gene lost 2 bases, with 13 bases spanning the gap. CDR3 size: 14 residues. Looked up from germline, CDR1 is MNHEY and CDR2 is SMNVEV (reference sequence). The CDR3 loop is CASSPPGHTYEQYF. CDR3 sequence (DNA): TGTGCCAGCAGTCCTCCGGGACACACCTACGAGCAGTACTTC.

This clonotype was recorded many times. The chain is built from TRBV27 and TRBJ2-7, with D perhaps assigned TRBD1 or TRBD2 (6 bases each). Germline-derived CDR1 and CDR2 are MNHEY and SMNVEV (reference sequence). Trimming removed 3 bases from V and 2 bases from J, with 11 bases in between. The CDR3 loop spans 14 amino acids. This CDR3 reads CASSFFRGPYEQYF. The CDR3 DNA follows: TGTGCCAGCAGTTTTTTTCGGGGGCCCTACGAGCAGTACTTC.

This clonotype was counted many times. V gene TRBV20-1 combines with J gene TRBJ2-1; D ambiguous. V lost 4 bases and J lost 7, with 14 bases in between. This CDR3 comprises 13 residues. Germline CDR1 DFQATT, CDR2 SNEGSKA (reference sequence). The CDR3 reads CSAKETDTNEQFF. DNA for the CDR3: TGCAGTGCTAAGGAGACTGATACAAATGAGCAGTTCTTC.

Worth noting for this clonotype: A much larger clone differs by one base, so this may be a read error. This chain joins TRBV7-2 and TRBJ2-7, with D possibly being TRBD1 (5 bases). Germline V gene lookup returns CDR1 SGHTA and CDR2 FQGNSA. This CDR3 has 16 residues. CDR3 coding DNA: TGTGCCGGCAGCTTAGGGGTTGACCAACCCTTCTACGAGCAGTACTTC. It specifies CAGSLGVDQPFYEQYF.

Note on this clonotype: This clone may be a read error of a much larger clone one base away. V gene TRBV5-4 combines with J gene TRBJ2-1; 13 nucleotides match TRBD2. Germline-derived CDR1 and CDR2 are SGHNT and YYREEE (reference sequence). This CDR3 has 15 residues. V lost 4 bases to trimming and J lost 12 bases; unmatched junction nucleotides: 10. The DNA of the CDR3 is TGTGCCAGCAGCGGCGGGACTAGCGGGATGGATGTGCAGTTCTTC. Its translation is CASSGGTSGMDVQFF.

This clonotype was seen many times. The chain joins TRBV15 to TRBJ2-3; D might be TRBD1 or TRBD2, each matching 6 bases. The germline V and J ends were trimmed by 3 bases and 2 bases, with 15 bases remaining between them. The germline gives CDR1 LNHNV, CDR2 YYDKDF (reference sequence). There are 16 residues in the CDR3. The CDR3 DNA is TGTGCCACCAGCAGCCTGAGGGGGGCGATCACAGATACGCAGTATTTT. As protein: CATSSLRGAITDTQYF.

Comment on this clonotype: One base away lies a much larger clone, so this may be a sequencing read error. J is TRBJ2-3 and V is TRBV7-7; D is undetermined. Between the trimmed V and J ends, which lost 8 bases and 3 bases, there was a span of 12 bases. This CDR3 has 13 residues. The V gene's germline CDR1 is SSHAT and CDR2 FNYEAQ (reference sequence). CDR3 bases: TGTGCCAGCGGTTCCTTACTTACAGATACGCAGTATTTT. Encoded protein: CASGSLLTDTQYF.

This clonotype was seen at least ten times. CDR3 in amino acids: CASTLGGSNTEAFF. CDR3 coding DNA: TGTGCCAGCACCCTGGGGGGGTCCAATACTGAAGCTTTCTTT. The chain is built from TRBV12-3 or TRBV12-4 and TRBJ1-1, with D possibly matching TRBD1 (5 bases). The CDR3 has 14 amino acids. Trimming took 7 bases from V and 5 from J, leaving 17 bases between them.

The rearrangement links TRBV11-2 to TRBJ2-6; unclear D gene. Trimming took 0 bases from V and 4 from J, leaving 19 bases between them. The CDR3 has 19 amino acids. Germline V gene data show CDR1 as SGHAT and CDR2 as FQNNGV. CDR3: CASSLEGRQGPKGANVLTF. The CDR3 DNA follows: TGTGCCAGCAGCTTAGAGGGTAGGCAAGGGCCGAAGGGGGCCAACGTCCTGACTTTC.

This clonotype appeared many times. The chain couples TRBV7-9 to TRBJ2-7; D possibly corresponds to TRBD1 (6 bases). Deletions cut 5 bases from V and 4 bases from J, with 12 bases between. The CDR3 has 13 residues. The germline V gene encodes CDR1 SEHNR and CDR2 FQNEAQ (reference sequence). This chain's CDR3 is CASSPPGTYEQYF. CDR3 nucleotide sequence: TGTGCCAGCAGCCCGCCTGGGACATACGAGCAGTACTTC. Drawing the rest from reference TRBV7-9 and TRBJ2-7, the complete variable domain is DTGVSQNPRHKITKRGQNVTFRCDPISEHNRLYWYRQTLGQGPEFLTYFQNEAQLEKSRLLSDRFSAERPKGSFSTLEIQRTEQGDSAMYLCASSPPGTYEQYFGPGTRLTVT.